The rows below give T cell receptor beta chains drawn from one sample of a study of blood T cell repertoires in COVID-19. This table comes from immunoSEQ multiplex PCR, and its TCRdb copy is limited to in-frame clones, with some not included. The table lists some 200,000 clones, roughly 85% of them singletons, with 2% to 3% in the top ten. Sequencing was carried out using peripheral blood. The receptors come from an older woman with COVID-19, enrolled during active disease. The CDR3 runs from the conserved cysteine through the conserved F or W. The order of the fields is D gene, V gene, J gene, clone size, CDR3 DNA, CDR3 protein. The D gene is left open where the match is weak. A row's size may be missing; if present it is once, few, many or a size class.

>NA|TRBV18|TRBJ1-5|once
TGTGCCAGCTCACGTGGGACATACAATCAGCCCCAGCATTTT
CASSRGTYNQPQHF
>TRBD2|TRBV6-5|TRBJ2-7|NA
TGTGCCAGCGACGGCGGGGGGGCGGTATACGAGCAGTACTTC
CASDGGGAVYEQYF
>NA|TRBV20-1|TRBJ1-2|few
TGCAGTGCTAGAGATTTGCGTGGCTACACCTTC
CSARDLRGYTF
>TRBD1|TRBV6-5|TRBJ1-2|NA
TGTGCCAGCAGTTATTATGGACAGGGGGCTTATGGCTACACCTTC
CASSYYGQGAYGYTF
>NA|TRBV2|TRBJ1-4|NA
TGTGCCAGCAGTGAACTAGGGAGGGTTAATGAAAAACTGTTTTTT
CASSELGRVNEKLFF
>TRBD1|TRBV5-1|TRBJ1-2|NA
TGCGCCAGCAGCTTGGGACAGGGGATCTATGGCTACACCTTC
CASSLGQGIYGYTF
>TRBD1|TRBV6-1|TRBJ1-3|NA
TGTGCCAGCAGTGATGGGACAGGCGCTAGAAACACCATATATTTT
CASSDGTGARNTIYF
>NA|TRBV4-1|TRBJ1-1|NA
TGCGCCAGCAGCCAAGTACAGGATGTTGAAGCTTTCTTT
CASSQVQDVEAFF
>TRBD2|TRBV5-4|TRBJ2-2|NA
TGTGCCAGCAGCTTGGCTAGCGGGAGATCCACCGGGGAACTGTTTTTT
CASSLASGRSTGELFF
>NA|TRBV4-1|TRBJ2-3|NA
TGCGCCAGCAGTTCGAGAGGGGATACGCAGTATTTT
CASSSRGDTQYF
>NA|TRBV18|TRBJ1-4|NA
TGTGCCAGCTCACCACCGGCTGAAAAACTGTTTTTT
CASSPPAEKLFF